Listed below are T cell receptor beta chains from one sample, sequenced in a study of CD8 T cells in ankylosing spondylitis. In TCRdb, the 5' RACE reads were re-called with MiXCR into one record per CDR3 protein. The data contain some 150,000 distinct CDR3 sequences, approximately 10% of them singletons. Sequenced input: blood, either unsorted or a sorted T cell fraction (not recorded which). The receptor set was obtained from a female donor with ankylosing spondylitis or in good health (not recorded which). The CDR3 runs from the conserved cysteine through the conserved F or W. A D gene is named only where the DNA matches it firmly. Size is omitted from some rows. Given values are once, few, many or a class for expanded clones.

>TRBV5-1|TRBJ2-3|TRBD2|many
CASSLGASGSRADTQYF
TGCGCCAGCAGCTTGGGGGCTAGCGGGAGTCGCGCAGATACGCAGTATTTT
>TRBV5-1|TRBJ1-2|NA|many
CASRPGTEPLYGYTF
TGCGCCAGCAGACCTGGGACGGAACCCCTCTATGGCTACACCTTC
>TRBV7-3|TRBJ1-1|TRBD1|many
CASTTGNGNTEAFF
TGTGCCAGCACGACAGGGAACGGGAACACTGAAGCTTTCTTT
>TRBV10-2|TRBJ2-1|NA|NA
CASSDGGNYNEQFF
TGCGCCAGCAGTGATGGGGGGAACTACAATGAGCAGTTCTTC
>TRBV24-1|TRBJ2-4|NA|many
CATSDPGLPNIQYF
TGTGCCACCAGTGACCCGGGACTGCCAAACATTCAGTACTTC
>TRBV5-1|TRBJ2-1|TRBD2|many
CASSRLAGGLNEQFF
TGCGCCAGCAGCCGACTAGCGGGGGGGCTCAATGAGCAGTTCTTC
>TRBV5-1|TRBJ1-1|TRBD1|few
CASSSDRLGTEAFF
TGCGCCAGCAGCTCGGACAGGTTGGGCACTGAAGCTTTCTTT
>TRBV20-1|TRBJ1-1|NA|many
CSARPYQGTEAFF
TGCAGTGCCAGGCCCTACCAGGGCACTGAAGCTTTCTTT
>TRBV28|TRBJ1-4|TRBD1|many
CASSLAGTGDEKLFF
TGTGCCAGCAGTTTAGCCGGGACAGGGGACGAAAAACTGTTTTTT
>TRBV12-3/TRBV12-4|TRBJ2-2|NA|NA
CASRATLRKTGELFF
TGTGCCAGCAGGGCTACCCTTCGGAAAACCGGGGAGCTGTTTTTT
>TRBV5-1|TRBJ2-5|NA|few
CASSLGGSYQETQYF
TGCGCCAGCAGCTTGGGGGGCTCGTACCAAGAGACCCAGTACTTC
>TRBV20-1|TRBJ2-7|NA|many
CSARDYGSGSYEQYF
TGCAGTGCTAGAGATTATGGTAGCGGCTCCTACGAGCAGTACTTC
>TRBV29-1|TRBJ2-2|NA|many
CSVESRGESNTGELFF
TGCAGCGTTGAATCTCGCGGGGAGTCGAACACCGGGGAGCTGTTTTTT
>TRBV10-1|TRBJ1-1|NA|NA
CASSRQMNTEAFF
TGCGCCAGCAGTCGACAGATGAACACTGAAGCTTTCTTT
>TRBV21-1|TRBJ2-1|NA|many
CASSKGGGRASSYNEQFF
TGTGCCAGCAGCAAAGGTGGCGGGAGGGCTTCCTCCTACAATGAGCAGTTCTTC
>TRBV29-1|TRBJ2-1|NA|many
CSANPRGEQFF
TGCAGCGCCAACCCCCGTGGGGAGCAGTTCTTC
>TRBV11-2|TRBJ1-1|NA|NA
CASSAGQSAEAFF
TGTGCCAGCAGCGCAGGACAGAGCGCTGAAGCTTTCTTT
>TRBV12-3/TRBV12-4|TRBJ2-1|NA|NA
CASSSGLGEQFF
TGTGCCAGCAGTTCAGGACTGGGGGAGCAGTTCTTC
>TRBV29-1|TRBJ2-1|NA|many
CSVEQMGGNEQFF
TGCAGCGTTGAACAGATGGGGGGAAATGAGCAGTTCTTC
>TRBV2|TRBJ1-5|NA|many
CASSGTGNQPQHF
TGTGCCAGCAGTGGCACCGGCAATCAGCCCCAGCATTTT
>TRBV3-1|TRBJ2-2|NA|many
CASRRDKPLTGELFF
TGTGCCAGCAGAAGGGACAAGCCTCTCACCGGGGAGCTGTTTTTT
>TRBV20-1|TRBJ2-1|TRBD1|many
CSATDRGLSSYNEQFF
TGCAGTGCCACCGACAGGGGACTGAGCTCCTACAATGAGCAGTTCTTC
>TRBV24-1|TRBJ1-2|NA|many
CATSDSGYGYGYTF
TGTGCCACCAGTGATTCAGGGTATGGCTATGGCTACACCTTC
>TRBV29-1|TRBJ1-3|NA|many
CSVALHSVSGNTIYF
TGCAGCGTGGCTCTCCACAGCGTCTCTGGAAACACCATATATTTT
>TRBV9|TRBJ2-1|NA|NA
CASSSSLEDEQFF
TGTGCCAGCAGCTCCAGCCTCGAGGATGAGCAGTTCTTC
>TRBV25-1|TRBJ1-1|TRBD1|many
CASSARTGTEAFF
TGTGCCAGCAGTGCTAGGACAGGGACTGAAGCTTTCTTT
>TRBV10-2|TRBJ2-7|NA|many
CASSESGRRNEQYF
TGCGCCAGCAGTGAGTCCGGGAGACGAAACGAGCAGTACTTC
>TRBV7-9|TRBJ2-1|NA|many
CASSSLWGNEQFF
TGTGCCAGCAGCTCCCTGTGGGGGAATGAGCAGTTCTTC
>TRBV6-5|TRBJ2-5|NA|many
CASSYVGRQETQYF
TGTGCCAGCAGTTACGTCGGCCGCCAAGAGACCCAGTACTTC
>TRBV10-3|TRBJ2-5|NA|many
CAISEDGTQYF
TGTGCCATCAGTGAAGATGGGACCCAGTACTTC
>TRBV15|TRBJ2-1|TRBD2|many
CATSRDGLAGNNEQFF
TGTGCCACCAGCAGAGATGGACTAGCGGGGAACAATGAGCAGTTCTTC